The 11 T cell receptor beta chains in this list originate from one sample, sequenced in a study of post-analysis software for immune sequencing data. Their cognate antigens are unknown. Study-wide results and limits: In patients, about 5 TRBV segments were more frequent than in controls, with TRBV5-6, TRBV5-1 and TRBV20-1 among them.

TCR beta cDNA libraries included unique molecular identifiers. Each CDR3 protein is one row after TCRdb ran MiXCR on the PCR reads. The profile shows about 540,000 distinct CDR3 sequences, 30% to 40% of them singletons. The sequencing input was blood. The receptors were gathered from a girl aged 2-17 years with multiple sclerosis.

This clonotype was seen only a few times. The chain's CDR3 is CSAATGGVPSYEQYF. CDR3 DNA: TGCAGTGCGGCCACAGGGGGCGTACCCTCCTACGAGCAGTACTTC. This chain connects TRBV20-1 to TRBJ2-7; 9 bases agree with TRBD1. Germline assignment: CDR1 DFQATT and CDR2 SNEGSKA (reference sequence). The V gene end was trimmed by 6 bases and the J gene end by 0 bases; junction bases not matched to a gene: 9. The CDR3 is 15 amino acids.

This sequence joins TRBV20-1 and TRBJ2-1; D may be TRBD2 (5 bases). Trimming took off 7 bases at V and 9 bases at J, with 19 bases between the two ends. The CDR3 has 13 residues. Germline CDR1 is DFQATT and CDR2 is SNEGSKA (reference sequence). This CDR3 reads CSVSNGDAGEQFF. The CDR3, as DNA: TGCAGTGTATCGAACGGGGATGCGGGTGAGCAGTTCTTC.

J is TRBJ2-4 and V is TRBV28, with 12 bases lining up with TRBD1. The assigned J gene may be wrong: the sequence end matches TRBJ2-7 better. Germline loops: CDR1 MDHEN, CDR2 SYDVKM. The CDR3 length is 16 residues. In nucleotides, the CDR3 is TGTGCCAGCAGTTTGGGACAGGGGGCAGGCTCCTACGAGCAGTACTTC. Translation gives CASSLGQGAGSYEQYF.

The chain uses TRBV6-6 and TRBJ2-2; D remains ambiguous. The CDR3 spans 14 residues. Per the germline V gene, CDR1 is MNHNY and CDR2 is SVGAGI (reference sequence). The ends were cut back, 2 bases at V and 3 bases at J, with 7 bases in the middle. The CDR3 sequence is CASSYVPYTGELFF. Here the CDR3 DNA reads TGTGCCAGCAGTTACGTTCCATACACCGGGGAGCTGTTTTTT.

This sequence joins TRBV27 and TRBJ1-5; the D is unclear. CDR1 and CDR2 from the germline V gene are MNHEY and SMNVEV (reference sequence). This CDR3 comprises 14 residues. Trimming pared 5 bases from V and 9 bases from J, leaving 17 bases between. This chain's CDR3 is CASSTRKGPGPQHF. The CDR3 DNA reads as TGTGCCAGCAGTACCCGAAAGGGCCCGGGGCCCCAGCATTTT.

This clonotype was recorded only once. This chain joins TRBV20-1 and TRBJ1-5; unclear D gene. The CDR3 is 14 amino acids. Germline CDR1 and CDR2: DFQATT and SNEGSKA (reference sequence). Trimming cost V 1 base and J 5 bases, with 12 bases left between them. The CDR3 protein is CSARVRVAHQPQHF. The DNA of the CDR3 is TGCAGTGCTAGAGTAAGGGTCGCTCATCAGCCCCAGCATTTT.

This clonotype was counted between two and nine times. The CDR3 reads CAISEQTGKDQPQHF. DNA of the CDR3: TGTGCCATCAGTGAGCAGACAGGGAAAGATCAGCCCCAGCATTTT. The chain combines TRBV10-3 with TRBJ1-5, with 7 nucleotides matching TRBD1. J gave up 5 bases and V 2 bases, and 6 bases lay outside the gene matches. CDR1 is ENHRY, CDR2 SYGVKD, per germline. The CDR3 is made up of 15 amino acids.

This clonotype was seen a few times. V and J are TRBV20-1 and TRBJ2-7, with D tentatively TRBD1 or TRBD2 (5 bases each). The V end was cut by 3 bases, the J end by 6 bases, with 15 bases between. The CDR3 consists of 13 residues. Germline CDR1 is DFQATT and CDR2 is SNEGSKA (reference sequence). The CDR3 sequence is CSASRDPSGEQYF. Written as DNA, the CDR3 is TGCAGTGCTAGCCGGGACCCCTCGGGCGAGCAGTACTTC.

This clonotype has ten or more counts. The chain uses TRBV29-1 and TRBJ2-1; TRBD1 matches 9 bases. Germline V gene lookup returns CDR1 SQVTM and CDR2 ANQGSEA. The CDR3 is made up of 13 amino acids. V lost 5 bases to trimming and J lost 7 bases; unmatched junction nucleotides: 6. CDR3 amino acids: CSVRTGGLNEQFF. As DNA, the CDR3 is TGCAGCGTTAGAACAGGGGGCTTGAATGAGCAGTTCTTC.

The chain links TRBV2 to TRBJ2-7; D is unresolved. The CDR3 is made up of 11 amino acids. V was clipped by 1 base and J by 7 bases, with 5 bases between them. Germline CDR1 and CDR2: SNHLY and FYNNEI. The CDR3 here is CASSEVWEQYF. In nucleotides, the CDR3 is TGTGCCAGCAGTGAAGTTTGGGAGCAGTACTTC.

V gene TRBV5-1 combines with J gene TRBJ1-6; tentative D call: TRBD1 (5 bases). The CDR3 extends over 15 amino acids. Looked up from germline, CDR1 is SGHRS and CDR2 is YFSETQ. V lost 0 bases, J lost 9 bases, and 13 bases lay in between. In DNA, the CDR3 is TGCGCCAGCAGCTTGGCCGAAGGGGTTGGTTCACCCCTCCACTTT. Its protein is CASSLAEGVGSPLHF.